These 32 T cell receptor beta chains came from one sample sequenced in a study of T cell responses to AZD1222 COVID-19 vaccine. The method was immunoSEQ multiplex PCR; TCRdb's version includes in-frame clones alone and lacks a portion of them. This sample has tens of thousands of clones, with 70% to 90% found just once. The sequences come from peripheral blood, collected 28 days after the second AZD1222 dose. The source is an adult who received the AZD1222 COVID-19 vaccine.

This clone was seen once. This chain connects TRBV6-5 to TRBJ1-5, with TRBD1 identical over 12 bases. This CDR3 has 15 residues. After removal of 0 bases from V and 7 bases from J, the junction contained 1 base not matched to a gene. CDR1 is MNHEY and CDR2 is SVGAGI in the germline V gene. The CDR3 is CASSYSGTGGQPQHF. The CDR3 DNA reads as TGTGCCAGCAGTTACTCGGGGACAGGGGGCCAGCCCCAGCATTTT.

This chain uses TRBV12-3 or TRBV12-4 with TRBJ1-2; TRBD1 is a possible D gene (5 bases). The CDR3 is 13 residues long. Deletions cut 1 base from V and 8 bases from J, with 11 bases between. CDR3 sequence: CASSLGLRGGYTF. The CDR3 nucleotides are TGTGCCAGCAGTTTAGGGTTGAGGGGCGGCTACACCTTC.

The chain joins TRBV7-8 to TRBJ1-1, with TRBD1 as a possible D gene (5 bases). This CDR3 has 14 residues. The V end lost 2 bases, the J end lost 4 bases, and 11 bases lay between the germline ends. Germline CDR1 and CDR2: SGHVS and FQNEAQ. CDR3 nucleotide sequence: TGTGCCAGCAGCTTAATCACAAGGGGCACTGAAGCTTTCTTT. Translated, it gives CASSLITRGTEAFF.

This clone was detected only a few times. The chain links TRBV28 to TRBJ2-2, with TRBD1 matching 9 bases. The germline V gene has CDR1 MDHEN and CDR2 SYDVKM. Unmatched junction bases numbered 4, after V lost 10 bases and J lost 4 bases. The CDR3 has 13 residues. The CDR3 is CATTGQGTGELFF. CDR3 DNA: TGTGCCACCACGGGACAGGGCACCGGGGAGCTGTTTTTT.

V gene TRBV30 combines with J gene TRBJ1-5; D unresolved. Per the germline V gene, CDR1 is GTSNPN and CDR2 is SVGIG (reference sequence). V was trimmed by 2 bases and J by 2 bases, leaving 16 bases between them. This CDR3 is built from 16 residues. In DNA form, the CDR3 reads TGTGCCTGGAGTCGTGAGGGAGATCGACGCAATCAGCCCCAGCATTTT. Protein: CAWSREGDRRNQPQHF.

The chain employs TRBV28 and TRBJ1-1; D perhaps matches TRBD1 (5 bases). Per germline, CDR1 MDHEN and CDR2 SYDVKM. This CDR3 spans 17 amino acids. Between the trimmed V and J ends, which lost 2 bases and 5 bases, there was a span of 21 bases. CDR3 bases: TGTGCCAGCAGTTTAGCGCGCAGGGCCGGGGGGAGGACTGAAGCTTTCTTT. It codes for CASSLARRAGGRTEAFF.

The V and J genes are TRBV5-1 and TRBJ1-4; D is uncertain. Germline lookup yields CDR1 SGHRS and CDR2 YFSETQ. CDR3 length: 13 residues. Trimming stripped 5 bases from V and 1 base from J, with 6 bases between. The CDR3 DNA reads TGCGCCAGCAGAGTCAGAACTAATGAAAAACTGTTTTTT. Its translation is CASRVRTNEKLFF.

V gene TRBV7-3 combines with J gene TRBJ2-5, with a tentative D call TRBD1 (6 bases). The germline CDR1 and CDR2 sequences are SGHTA and FQGTGA. Trimming shortened V by 10 bases and J by 2 bases, and 14 bases separated the two germline ends. There are 13 residues in the CDR3. CDR3 nucleotides: TGTGCCACCGCCAGGGGACCTCAAGAGACCCAGTACTTC. This codes for CATARGPQETQYF.

This chain connects TRBV5-5 to TRBJ1-6, with TRBD1 identical over 10 bases. The CDR3 runs to 14 residues. The V gene's germline CDR1 is SGHKS and CDR2 YYEKEE (reference sequence). After removal of 4 bases from V and 7 bases from J, the junction contained 2 bases not matched to a gene. CDR3 residues: CASSRGQGNSPLHF. The CDR3 nucleotides are TGTGCCAGCAGCCGGGGACAGGGGAATTCACCCCTCCACTTT.

The chain recombines TRBV7-8 with TRBJ2-1; TRBD2 agrees at 8 bases. The length of the CDR3 is 15 residues. Germline CDR1 reads SGHVS; CDR2 reads FQNEAQ. Unmatched junction bases numbered 12, after V lost 5 bases and J lost 9 bases. The CDR3 DNA reads TGTGCCAGCAGCCCCGAAAGCGGGAGAGGTGGTGAGCAGTTCTTC. It is translated as CASSPESGRGGEQFF. Supplemented by reference TRBV7-8 and TRBJ2-1, the full variable domain reads GAGVSQSPRYKVAKRGQDVALRCDPISGHVSLFWYQQALGQGPEFLTYFQNEAQLDKSGLPSDRFFAERPEGSVSTLKIQRTQQEDSAVYLCASSPESGRGGEQFFGPGTRLTVL.

The chain carries TRBV28 and TRBJ1-2; D unresolved. CDR1 is MDHEN and CDR2 is SYDVKM in the germline V gene. This CDR3 is 12 amino acids long. The ends were cut back, 6 bases at V and 4 bases at J, with 9 bases in the middle. The DNA for the CDR3 is TGTGCCAGCAGCCCGGTGGGCTATGGCTACACCTTC. This gives the protein CASSPVGYGYTF.

The chain is built from TRBV4-1 and TRBJ1-2; tentative D call: TRBD1 (5 bases). The CDR3 length is 16 residues. The V and J ends lost 4 bases and 4 bases respectively, with 19 bases between them. Germline loops: CDR1 MGHRA, CDR2 YSYEKL. This CDR3 reads CASSPQPNTGFYGYTF. The CDR3, as DNA: TGCGCCAGCAGCCCCCAACCCAATACAGGTTTCTATGGCTACACCTTC.

Of note for this clone: At one of its ends the junction is not consistent with the germline gene, which may arise from a read error. This chain joins TRBV27 and TRBJ2-7, with 8 nucleotides matching TRBD1. CDR1 is MNHEY, CDR2 SMNVEV, per germline (reference sequence). The CDR3 is made up of 13 amino acids. CDR3 sequence reads: CASSLSTAGQEGF. CDR3 sequence (DNA): TGTGCCAGCAGTTTATCCACCGCGGGACAGGAGGGTTTC.

This chain uses TRBV10-3 with TRBJ2-3; unclear D gene. V was cut by 3 bases and J by 5 bases, with 6 bases left in between. Germline V gene sequence: CDR1 ENHRY, CDR2 SYGVKD. CDR3 length: 12 amino acids. This CDR3 reads CAISDQVDTQYF. CDR3 nucleotides: TGTGCCATCAGTGATCAGGTAGATACGCAGTATTTT.

The CDR3 DNA reads as TGCGCCAGTAGCCCTACAGATCGACAGTGGACGGCTTTCTTT. Protein: CASSPTDRQWTAFF. This rearrangement joins TRBV10-1 to TRBJ1-1; a possible D gene is TRBD1 (5 bases). The CDR3 is 14 amino acids. Trimming cost V 9 bases and J 11 bases, with 25 bases left between them. The germline gives CDR1 WNHNN, CDR2 SYGVQD (reference sequence).

This chain connects TRBV18 to TRBJ2-1; possibly TRBD2 for D (6 bases). The CDR3 totals 16 residues. CDR1 and CDR2 (germline): KGHSH, LQKENI. V shed 0 bases and J shed 0 bases, with 9 bases lying between them. CDR3 amino acids: CASSPPGGASYNEQFF. As DNA, the CDR3 is TGTGCCAGCTCACCACCGGGCGGGGCCTCCTACAATGAGCAGTTCTTC.

This clone was observed a few times. This chain links TRBV27 with TRBJ1-2; D gene uncertain. Germline assignment: CDR1 MNHEY and CDR2 SMNVEV (reference sequence). This CDR3 spans 12 amino acids. Trimming shortened V by 0 bases and J by 5 bases, and 4 bases separated the two germline ends. CDR3 region: CASSLSGYGYTF. The CDR3 nucleotides are TGTGCCAGCAGTTTATCAGGGTATGGCTACACCTTC.

This chain uses TRBV4-1 with TRBJ1-1; 9 bases fit TRBD1. Trimming took 5 bases from V and 5 from J; bases not matched to a gene: 6. The CDR3 is made up of 14 amino acids. Germline CDR1 is MGHRA and CDR2 is YSYEKL. In nucleotides, the CDR3 is TGCGCCAGCAGCTATACAGGGGGCGCGACTGAAGCTTTCTTT. It is translated as CASSYTGGATEAFF.

This clone was seen a single time. The gene calls are TRBV18 and TRBJ1-5; D is unresolved. CDR3 length: 13 amino acids. Germline CDR1 reads KGHSH; CDR2 reads LQKENI. V dropped 3 bases and J dropped 3 bases, with 6 bases sitting between them. The CDR3 loop reads CASSPAANQPQHF. In nucleotides, the CDR3 is TGTGCCAGCTCACCCGCGGCCAATCAGCCCCAGCATTTT.

V is TRBV6-5 and J is TRBJ1-1, with TRBD1 matching over 7 bases. The CDR3 length is 15 residues. Germline lookup yields CDR1 MNHEY and CDR2 SVGAGI. After removal of 5 bases from V and 0 bases from J, the junction contained 6 bases not matched to a gene. The CDR3 is CASSPLDRLNTEAFF. The CDR3 DNA sequence: TGTGCCAGCAGTCCTTTGGACAGGTTGAACACTGAAGCTTTCTTT.

This clone showed up just a few times. The chain is built from TRBV7-8 and TRBJ2-7; a weak D match, TRBD1 (6 bases). V was trimmed by 6 bases and J by 5 bases, leaving 23 bases between them. Germline V CDR1 and CDR2: SGHVS, FQNEAQ. This CDR3 is 16 amino acids long. CDR3 nucleotides: TGTGCCAGCAGAAAGGGGGTGTTTACCGGTGTTGACGAGCAGTACTTC. This sequence encodes CASRKGVFTGVDEQYF.

This clone was found a few times. The chain has TRBV12-5 and TRBJ2-2; the D gene is possibly TRBD1 (6 bases). V shed 7 bases and J shed 1 base, with 13 bases lying between them. In germline, CDR1 is LGHNT, CDR2 FRNRAP. CDR3 length: 15 residues. The CDR3 coding sequence is TGTGCTAGTGCGCGCGGACAGATGAACACCGGGGAGCTGTTTTTT. This translates into CASARGQMNTGELFF. The whole variable domain, filled in from reference TRBV12-5 and TRBJ2-2, reads DARVTQTPRHKVTEMGQEVTMRCQPILGHNTVFWYRQTMMQGLELLAYFRNRAPLDDSGMPKDRFSAEMPDATLATLKIQPSEPRDSAVYFCASARGQMNTGELFFGEGSRLTVL.

This clone was detected only once. The chain combines TRBV7-8 with TRBJ1-1, with 8 bases fitting TRBD1. The CDR3 totals 14 residues. Germline V gives CDR1 SGHVS, CDR2 FQNEAQ. With V trimmed by 8 bases and J by 5 bases, 10 bases remained unmatched. The CDR3 reads CASGETDRGTEAFF. CDR3 DNA: TGTGCCAGCGGTGAAACCGACAGGGGAACTGAAGCTTTCTTT.

The V call is TRBV7-2, the J call TRBJ1-1; 9 positions agree with TRBD1. The CDR3 has 16 residues. The V segment lost 3 bases and the J segment 1 base; nucleotides outside the gene matches: 6. The germline gives CDR1 SGHTA, CDR2 FQGNSA. CDR3 nucleotides: TGTGCCAGCAGCTTCTTACCGGGACAGGGGAACACTGAAGCTTTCTTT. It codes for CASSFLPGQGNTEAFF.

CDR3 sequence (DNA): TGTGCCAGCCTACGACAGGGTGTTATGAACACTGAAGCTTTCTTT. Its protein is CASLRQGVMNTEAFF. The rearrangement joins TRBV7-2 to TRBJ1-1, with 7 nucleotides matching TRBD1. There are 15 residues in the CDR3. The germline V gene encodes CDR1 SGHTA and CDR2 FQGNSA. Trimming cost V 8 bases and J 0 bases; bases outside gene matches: 9.

This sequence joins TRBV6-2 or TRBV6-3 and TRBJ2-2, with 8 bases fitting TRBD1. This CDR3 contains 16 residues. The J segment lost 0 bases and the V segment lost 6 bases, leaving 6 bases of the junction unmatched. Germline V gene lookup returns CDR1 MNHEY and CDR2 SVGEGT. CDR3 bases: TGTGCCAGCAGCCCGGACAGGGACCCGAACACCGGGGAGCTGTTTTTT. Encoded protein: CASSPDRDPNTGELFF.

The chain recombines TRBV19 with TRBJ1-2; a possible D gene is TRBD1 (5 bases). CDR1 and CDR2 from the germline V gene are LNHDA and SQIVND (reference sequence). The CDR3 has 16 residues. V was trimmed by 4 bases and J by 2 bases, leaving 17 bases between them. In nucleotides, the CDR3 is TGTGCCAGTAGTACCACCCCGGGACGAAAGAACTATGGCTACACCTTC. Amino acid sequence: CASSTTPGRKNYGYTF.

This clone was observed a single time. The V call is TRBV7-6, the J call TRBJ2-3; 7 nucleotides agree with TRBD1. V shed 0 bases, J shed 7 bases, and the junction held 10 bases outside the gene matches. CDR1 is SGHVS and CDR2 is FNYEAQ in the germline V gene. This CDR3 spans 16 amino acids. The CDR3 region has the DNA TGTGCCAGCAGCTTAGCGCCCTCTAGACAGGGACATACGCAGTATTTT. Encoded protein: CASSLAPSRQGHTQYF.

The genes are TRBV28 and TRBJ1-2; unclear D gene. The CDR3 is 14 amino acids. V gave up 2 bases and J gave up 5 bases, with 12 bases separating them. Per the germline V gene, CDR1 is MDHEN and CDR2 is SYDVKM. CDR3 protein: CASSLGTREYGYTF. In DNA, the CDR3 is TGTGCCAGCAGTTTAGGAACGCGGGAGTATGGCTACACCTTC.

V gene TRBV2 combines with J gene TRBJ2-7; no firm D call. Trimming removed 3 bases from V and 3 bases from J, with 9 bases in between. This CDR3 has 13 residues. Looked up from germline, CDR1 is SNHLY and CDR2 is FYNNEI. CDR3 sequence: CASSEASLYEQYV. DNA of the CDR3: TGTGCCAGCAGTGAGGCGAGCCTCTACGAGCAGTACGTC.

This chain links TRBV7-9 with TRBJ2-1; TRBD2 matches 10 bases. This CDR3 contains 15 residues. Germline loops: CDR1 SEHNR, CDR2 FQNEAQ (reference sequence). J was trimmed by 9 bases and V by 0 bases; bases with no gene match: 5. CDR3 nucleotide sequence: TGTGCCAGCAGCTTAGCAGCGGGAGGGCCGAGTGAGCAGTTCTTC. Its translation is CASSLAAGGPSEQFF.

The chain carries TRBV14 and TRBJ1-2; D is perhaps TRBD1 (6 bases). Germline V lookup: CDR1 SGHDN, CDR2 FVKESK. With 2 bases removed from V and 8 bases from J, the gap between germline ends came to 15 bases. This CDR3 region has 14 residues. CDR3 sequence reads: CASSQMGARGGYTF. CDR3 coding DNA: TGTGCCAGCAGCCAAATGGGGGCGAGAGGAGGCTACACCTTC. The whole variable domain, remainder taken from reference TRBV14 and TRBJ1-2, is EAGVTQFPSHSVIEKGQTVTLRCDPISGHDNLYWYRRVMGKEIKFLLHFVKESKQDESGMPNNRFLAERTGGTYSTLKVQPAELEDSGVYFCASSQMGARGGYTFGSGTRLTVV.